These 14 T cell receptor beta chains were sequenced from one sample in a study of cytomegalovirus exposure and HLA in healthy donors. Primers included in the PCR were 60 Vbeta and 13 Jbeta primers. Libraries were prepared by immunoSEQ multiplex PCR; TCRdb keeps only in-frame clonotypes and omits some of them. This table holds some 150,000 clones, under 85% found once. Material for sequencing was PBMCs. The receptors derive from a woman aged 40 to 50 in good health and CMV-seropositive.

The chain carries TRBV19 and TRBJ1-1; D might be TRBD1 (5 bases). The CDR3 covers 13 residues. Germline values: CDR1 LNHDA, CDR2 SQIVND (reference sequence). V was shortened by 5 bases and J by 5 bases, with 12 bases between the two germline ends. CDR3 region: CASSLRRGTEAFF. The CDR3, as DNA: TGTGCCAGTAGTCTAAGGAGGGGTACTGAAGCTTTCTTT.

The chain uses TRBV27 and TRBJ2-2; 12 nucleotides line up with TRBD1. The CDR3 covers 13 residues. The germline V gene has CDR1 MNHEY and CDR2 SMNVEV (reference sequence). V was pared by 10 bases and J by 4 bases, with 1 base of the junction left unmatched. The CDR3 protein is CATGQGATGELFF. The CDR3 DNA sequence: TGTGCCACGGGACAGGGGGCCACCGGGGAGCTGTTTTTT.

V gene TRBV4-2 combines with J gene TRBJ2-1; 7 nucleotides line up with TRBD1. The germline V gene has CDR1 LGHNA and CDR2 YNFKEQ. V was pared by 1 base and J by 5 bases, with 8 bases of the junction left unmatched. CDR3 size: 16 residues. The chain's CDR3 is CASSQAGRGSHNEQFF. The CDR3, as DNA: TGTGCCAGCAGCCAAGCGGGCAGGGGGTCCCACAATGAGCAGTTCTTC.

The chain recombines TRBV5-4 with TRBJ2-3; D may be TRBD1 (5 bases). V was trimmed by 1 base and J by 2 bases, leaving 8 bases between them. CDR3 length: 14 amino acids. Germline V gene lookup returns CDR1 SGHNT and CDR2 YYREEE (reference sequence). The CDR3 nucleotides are TGTGCCAGCAGCTTGTTTGGGGCCACAGATACGCAGTATTTT. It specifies CASSLFGATDTQYF.

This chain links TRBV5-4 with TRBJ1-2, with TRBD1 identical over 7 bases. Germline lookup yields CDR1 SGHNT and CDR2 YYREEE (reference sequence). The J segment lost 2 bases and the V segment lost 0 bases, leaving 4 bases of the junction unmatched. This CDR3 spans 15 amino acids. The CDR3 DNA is TGTGCCAGCAGCTTGGGGGGCAGGGGGAACTATGGCTACACCTTC. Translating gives CASSLGGRGNYGYTF.

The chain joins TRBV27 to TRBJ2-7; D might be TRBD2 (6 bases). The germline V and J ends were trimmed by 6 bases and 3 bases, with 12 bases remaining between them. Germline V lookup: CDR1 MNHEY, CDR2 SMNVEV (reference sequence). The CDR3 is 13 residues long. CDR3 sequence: CASRGGHYYEQYF. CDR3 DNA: TGTGCCAGCAGGGGGGGTCACTACTACGAGCAGTACTTC.

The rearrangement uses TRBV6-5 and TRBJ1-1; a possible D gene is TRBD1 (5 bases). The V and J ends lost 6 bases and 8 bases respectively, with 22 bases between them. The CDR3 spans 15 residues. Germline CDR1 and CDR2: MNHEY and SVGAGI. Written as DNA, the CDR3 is TGTGCCAGCAGAAGGGCCGGGGGTTTCTATGGGGAAGCTTTCTTT. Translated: CASRRAGGFYGEAFF.

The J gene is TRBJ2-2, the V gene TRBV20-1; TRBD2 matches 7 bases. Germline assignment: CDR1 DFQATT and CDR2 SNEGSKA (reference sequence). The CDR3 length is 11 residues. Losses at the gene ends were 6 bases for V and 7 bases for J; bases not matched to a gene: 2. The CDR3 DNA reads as TGCAGTGCGGGAGGGAGCGGGGAGCTGTTTTTT. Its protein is CSAGGSGELFF.

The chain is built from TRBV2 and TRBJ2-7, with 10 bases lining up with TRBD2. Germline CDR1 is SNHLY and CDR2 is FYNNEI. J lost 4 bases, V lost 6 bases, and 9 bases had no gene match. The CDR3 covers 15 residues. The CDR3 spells CASRETSGAFYEQYF. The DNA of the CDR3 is TGTGCCAGCAGGGAAACTAGCGGGGCTTTTTACGAGCAGTACTTC.

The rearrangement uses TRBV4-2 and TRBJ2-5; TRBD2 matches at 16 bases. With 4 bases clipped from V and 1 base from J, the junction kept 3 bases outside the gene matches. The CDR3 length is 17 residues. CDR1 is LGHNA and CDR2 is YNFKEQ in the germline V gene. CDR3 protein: CASSPGTSGGAQETQYF. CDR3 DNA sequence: TGTGCCAGCAGCCCAGGGACTAGCGGGGGGGCCCAAGAGACCCAGTACTTC.

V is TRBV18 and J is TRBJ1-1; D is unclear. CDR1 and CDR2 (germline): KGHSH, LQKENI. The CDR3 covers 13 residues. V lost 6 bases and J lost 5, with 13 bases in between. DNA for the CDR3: TGTGCCAGCTCCCTGGACCCGGGGACTGAAGCTTTCTTT. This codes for CASSLDPGTEAFF.

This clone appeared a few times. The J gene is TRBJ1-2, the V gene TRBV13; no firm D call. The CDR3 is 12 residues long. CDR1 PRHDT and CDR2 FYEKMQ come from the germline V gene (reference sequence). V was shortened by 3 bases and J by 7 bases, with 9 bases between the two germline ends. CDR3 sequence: CASSLRFFGYTF. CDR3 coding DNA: TGTGCCAGCAGCTTGCGGTTCTTTGGCTACACCTTC.

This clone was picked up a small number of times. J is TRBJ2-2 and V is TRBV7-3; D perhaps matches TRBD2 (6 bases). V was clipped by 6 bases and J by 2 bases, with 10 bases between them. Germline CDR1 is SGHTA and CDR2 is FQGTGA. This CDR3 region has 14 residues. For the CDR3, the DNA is TGTGCCAGCAGACTGGGGGGTAACACCGGGGAGCTGTTTTTT. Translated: CASRLGGNTGELFF. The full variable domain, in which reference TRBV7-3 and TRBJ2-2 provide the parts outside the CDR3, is GAGVSQTPSNKVTEKGKYVELRCDPISGHTALYWYRQSLGQGPEFLIYFQGTGAADDSGLPNDRFFAVRPEGSVSTLKIQRTERGDSAVYLCASRLGGNTGELFFGEGSRLTVL.

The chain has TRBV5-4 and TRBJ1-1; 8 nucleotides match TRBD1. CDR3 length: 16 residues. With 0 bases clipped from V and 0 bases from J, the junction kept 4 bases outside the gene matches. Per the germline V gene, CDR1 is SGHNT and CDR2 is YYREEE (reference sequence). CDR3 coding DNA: TGTGCCAGCAGCTTGGTCGGACAGGGACTGAACACTGAAGCTTTCTTT. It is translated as CASSLVGQGLNTEAFF.